The 18 T cell receptor beta chains listed next were all sequenced from one sample in a study of cytomegalovirus exposure and HLA in healthy donors. The table came from immunoSEQ multiplex PCR; TCRdb's copy has only in-frame clones and leaves some out. This table has roughly 250,000 clones, roughly 86% appearing once. The sequencing sample was made of PBMCs. The receptor set was obtained from a woman between 25 and 40 years old in good health and CMV-seropositive.

The V and J genes are TRBV5-1 and TRBJ2-5, with no clear D. V gave up 0 bases and J gave up 5 bases, with 8 bases separating them. Per the germline V gene, CDR1 is SGHRS and CDR2 is YFSETQ. This CDR3 has 13 residues. The CDR3 DNA follows: TGCGCCAGCAGCTTGGGGGCATCCGAGACCCAGTACTTC. This sequence encodes CASSLGASETQYF.

This sequence joins TRBV11-3 and TRBJ2-1; 8 bases are shared with TRBD1. With V trimmed by 5 bases and J by 5 bases, 14 bases remained unmatched. Germline lookup yields CDR1 SGHNT and CDR2 YENEEA. This CDR3 spans 17 amino acids. This chain's CDR3 is CASSPYQGQGRDNEQFF. Here the CDR3 DNA reads TGTGCCAGCAGCCCCTACCAAGGACAGGGTCGGGACAATGAGCAGTTCTTC.

The rearrangement uses TRBV6-1 and TRBJ2-1, with 9 bases that match TRBD2. The V gene's germline CDR1 is MNHNS and CDR2 SASEGT. The CDR3 runs 14 residues. The ends lost 8 bases at V and 7 bases at J; junction bases unmatched: 9. CDR3: CASFSGRSFNEQFF. The DNA for the CDR3 is TGTGCCAGCTTCAGCGGGAGGTCCTTTAATGAGCAGTTCTTC.

J is TRBJ2-1 and V is TRBV4-1; the match to TRBD1 covers 7 bases. The germline gives CDR1 MGHRA, CDR2 YSYEKL. With 0 bases clipped from V and 3 bases from J, the junction kept 5 bases outside the gene matches. This CDR3 comprises 16 residues. The CDR3 DNA is TGCGCCAGCAGCCAAGATGGGGCAGGGGGCTACAATGAGCAGTTCTTC. Amino acid sequence: CASSQDGAGGYNEQFF.

This chain joins TRBV25-1 and TRBJ2-7; maybe TRBD1 (6 bases). The V gene's germline CDR1 is MGHDK and CDR2 SYGVNS. This CDR3 has 13 amino acids. V gave up 8 bases and J gave up 1 base, with 12 bases separating them. The CDR3 spells CASLPTGSYEQYF. The CDR3 coding sequence is TGTGCCAGCCTCCCGACAGGATCCTACGAGCAGTACTTC.

The chain carries TRBV5-1 and TRBJ2-6; D uncertain. The CDR3 covers 15 residues. V lost 0 bases and J lost 1, with 5 bases in between. Germline V gene sequence: CDR1 SGHRS, CDR2 YFSETQ. CDR3 sequence reads: CASSLAESGANVLTF. The CDR3 DNA reads TGCGCCAGCAGCTTGGCTGAGTCTGGGGCCAACGTCCTGACTTTC.

A few counts support this clone. V is TRBV6-4 and J is TRBJ2-1; 9 positions match TRBD2. V was clipped by 2 bases and J by 3 bases; unmatched bases: 2. From germline, CDR1 is MRHNA and CDR2 SNTAGT. There are 15 residues in the CDR3. CDR3 loop: CASSDVAGDYNEQFF. The CDR3 region has the DNA TGTGCCAGCAGTGACGTAGCGGGAGACTACAATGAGCAGTTCTTC.

Only one count was recorded for this clone. The chain is built from TRBV30 and TRBJ2-1; TRBD2 agrees at 7 bases. This CDR3 comprises 14 residues. Germline trimming cut 1 base from V and 4 bases from J; bases unmatched to any gene: 4. The V gene's germline CDR1 is GTSNPN and CDR2 SVGIG (reference sequence). The CDR3 nucleotides read TGTGCCTGGAGTGCTACTAGCGATTACAATGAGCAGTTCTTC. Encoded protein: CAWSATSDYNEQFF.

The V gene is TRBV7-3, the J gene TRBJ2-3; tentative D call: TRBD2 (6 bases). The CDR3 consists of 15 residues. Between the trimmed V and J ends, which lost 5 bases and 0 bases, there was a span of 12 bases. Germline loops: CDR1 SGHTA, CDR2 FQGTGA. The CDR3 reads CASSLEGLSTDTQYF. In DNA form, the CDR3 reads TGTGCCAGCAGCCTAGAGGGACTCAGCACAGATACGCAGTATTTT.

V is TRBV25-1 and J is TRBJ2-2; possible D gene TRBD1, 6 bases. Germline V gene sequence: CDR1 MGHDK, CDR2 SYGVNS. This CDR3 region has 13 residues. The ends were cut back, 11 bases at V and 3 bases at J, with 13 bases in the middle. The CDR3 sequence is CARSTGHTGELFF. The CDR3 DNA sequence: TGTGCCCGATCGACAGGTCACACCGGGGAGCTGTTTTTT.

The chain uses TRBV5-1 and TRBJ2-1, with D maybe TRBD2 (5 bases). The CDR3 has 13 residues. The V and J ends lost 7 bases and 0 bases respectively, with 8 bases between them. Germline V gene lookup returns CDR1 SGHRS and CDR2 YFSETQ. As DNA, the CDR3 is TGCGCCAGCGCGGGTTACTCCTACAATGAGCAGTTCTTC. It specifies CASAGYSYNEQFF.

This clone came up once. The chain recombines TRBV15 with TRBJ2-1; 10 bases are shared with TRBD2. The V gene end was trimmed by 2 bases and the J gene end by 2 bases; junction bases not matched to a gene: 3. Germline V gene data show CDR1 as LNHNV and CDR2 as YYDKDF (reference sequence). The CDR3 runs to 16 residues. For the CDR3, the DNA is TGTGCCACCAGCAGAAAGCGGGAGGGCCCCTACAATGAGCAGTTCTTC. This translates into CATSRKREGPYNEQFF. Drawing the rest from reference TRBV15 and TRBJ2-1, the complete variable domain is DAMVIQNPRYQVTQFGKPVTLSCSQTLNHNVMYWYQQKSSQAPKLLFHYYDKDFNNEADTPDNFQSRRPNTSFCFLDIRSPGLGDTAMYLCATSRKREGPYNEQFFGPGTRLTVL.

With respect to this clone: Other nucleotide sequences from this sample produce the same CDR3. V and J are TRBV5-4 and TRBJ1-2, with a weak D call TRBD1 (5 bases). Deletions cut 0 bases from V and 4 bases from J, with 13 bases between. Germline lookup yields CDR1 SGHNT and CDR2 YYREEE (reference sequence). The CDR3 sequence is 15 residues long. Here the CDR3 DNA reads TGTGCCAGCAGCTTGGAGCCAGGGACTGTCTATGGCTACACCTTC. This translates into CASSLEPGTVYGYTF.

The chain couples TRBV19 to TRBJ1-5; maybe TRBD1 (5 bases). The V end lost 6 bases, the J end lost 3 bases, and 9 bases lay between the germline ends. This CDR3 spans 13 amino acids. Per the germline V gene, CDR1 is LNHDA and CDR2 is SQIVND (reference sequence). Here the CDR3 reads CASRDTTNQPQHF. CDR3 bases: TGTGCCAGTAGGGACACCACCAATCAGCCCCAGCATTTT.

V gene TRBV6-1 combines with J gene TRBJ1-3, with TRBD1 matching 7 bases. V trimming: 7 bases; J trimming: 0 bases; junction bases outside the gene matches: 3. Looked up from germline, CDR1 is MNHNS and CDR2 is SASEGT. The CDR3 has 14 amino acids. The CDR3 is CASTPGGSGNTIYF. CDR3 DNA: TGTGCCAGCACCCCAGGGGGCTCTGGAAACACCATATATTTT.

The chain couples TRBV5-1 to TRBJ1-4; D is unclear. V was clipped by 2 bases and J by 8 bases, with 10 bases between them. This CDR3 is built from 13 residues. Germline-derived CDR1 and CDR2 are SGHRS and YFSETQ. The CDR3 coding sequence is TGCGCCAGCAGCTTTAATACCCGGGAAAAACTGTTTTTT. It specifies CASSFNTREKLFF.

This chain joins TRBV2 and TRBJ2-7; possible D gene TRBD1, 5 bases. The length of the CDR3 is 14 residues. Germline lookup yields CDR1 SNHLY and CDR2 FYNNEI. V lost 3 bases to trimming and J lost 0 bases, with 9 bases between them. CDR3 sequence reads: CASSDQGSSYEQYF. CDR3 sequence (DNA): TGTGCCAGCAGTGATCAGGGATCCTCCTACGAGCAGTACTTC.

V is TRBV7-2 and J is TRBJ2-5; weak D call: TRBD1 (6 bases). The V gene lost 4 bases and the J gene lost 1 base, with 10 bases spanning the gap. The CDR3 runs to 14 residues. Germline V CDR1 and CDR2: SGHTA, FQGNSA. The CDR3 DNA is TGTGCCAGCAGCTACAGGGTGCGCCAAGAGACCCAGTACTTC. Amino acids: CASSYRVRQETQYF. Full variable domain (missing parts from reference TRBV7-2 and TRBJ2-5): GAGVSQSPSNKVTEKGKDVELRCDPISGHTALYWYRQSLGQGLEFLIYFQGNSAPDKSGLPSDRFSAERTGGSVSTLTIQRTQQEDSAVYLCASSYRVRQETQYFGPGTRLLVL.